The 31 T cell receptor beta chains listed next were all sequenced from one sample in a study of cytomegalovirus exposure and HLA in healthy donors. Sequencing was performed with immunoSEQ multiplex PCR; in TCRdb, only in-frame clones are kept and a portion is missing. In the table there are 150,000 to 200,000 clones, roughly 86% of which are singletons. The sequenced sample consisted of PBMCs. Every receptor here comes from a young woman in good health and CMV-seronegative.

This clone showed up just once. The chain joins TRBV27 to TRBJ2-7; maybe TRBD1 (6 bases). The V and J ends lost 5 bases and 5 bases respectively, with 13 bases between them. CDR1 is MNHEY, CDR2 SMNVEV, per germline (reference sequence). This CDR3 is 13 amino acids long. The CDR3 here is CASSKTGFHEQYF. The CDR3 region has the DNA TGTGCCAGCAGTAAAACAGGGTTTCACGAGCAGTACTTC.

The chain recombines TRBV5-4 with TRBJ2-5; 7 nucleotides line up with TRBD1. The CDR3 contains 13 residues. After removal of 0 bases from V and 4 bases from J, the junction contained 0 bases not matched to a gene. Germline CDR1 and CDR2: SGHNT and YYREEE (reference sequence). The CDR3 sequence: CASSLGQGETQYF. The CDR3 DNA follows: TGTGCCAGCAGCTTGGGACAGGGAGAGACCCAGTACTTC. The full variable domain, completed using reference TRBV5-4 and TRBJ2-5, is ETGVTQSPTHLIKTRGQQVTLRCSSQSGHNTVSWYQQALGQGPQFIFQYYREEENGRGNFPPRFSGLQFPNYSSELNVNALELDDSALYLCASSLGQGETQYFGPGTRLLVL.

The CDR3 region has the DNA TGCAGCGTTGAGGGCCTACTCTCCTACAATGAGCAGTTCTTC. Amino acid sequence: CSVEGLLSYNEQFF. This chain uses TRBV29-1 with TRBJ2-1; D gene uncertain. V was trimmed by 3 bases and J by 0 bases, leaving 9 bases between them. The CDR3 contains 14 residues. The germline CDR1 and CDR2 sequences are SQVTM and ANQGSEA.

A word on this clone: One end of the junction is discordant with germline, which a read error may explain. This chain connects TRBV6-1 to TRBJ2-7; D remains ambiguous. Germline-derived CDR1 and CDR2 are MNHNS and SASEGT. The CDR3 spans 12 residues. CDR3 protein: CASSEVGYEQYF. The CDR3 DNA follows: TGTGCCAGCAGCGAAGTCGGCTACGAGCAGTACTTC.

The CDR3 coding sequence is TGTGCCAGCGCTGGACAGGGGGTGTTTAGTGAAAAACTGTTTTTT. Encoded protein: CASAGQGVFSEKLFF. The genes are TRBV27 and TRBJ1-4, with TRBD1 matching 10 bases. The V gene end was trimmed by 8 bases and the J gene end by 7 bases; junction bases not matched to a gene: 10. CDR3 length: 15 amino acids. The germline CDR1 and CDR2 sequences are MNHEY and SMNVEV (reference sequence). Combining the CDR3 with reference TRBV27 and TRBJ1-4 gives the whole variable domain EAQVTQNPRYLITVTGKKLTVTCSQNMNHEYMSWYRQDPGLGLRQIYYSMNVEVTDKGDVPEGYKVSRKEKRNFPLILESPSPNQTSLYFCASAGQGVFSEKLFFGSGTQLSVL.

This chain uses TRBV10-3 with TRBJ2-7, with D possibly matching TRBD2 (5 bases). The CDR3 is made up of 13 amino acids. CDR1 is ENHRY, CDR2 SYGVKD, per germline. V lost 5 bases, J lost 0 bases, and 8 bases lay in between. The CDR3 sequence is CAISFGNSYEQYF. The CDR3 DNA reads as TGTGCCATCAGTTTCGGGAACTCCTACGAGCAGTACTTC.

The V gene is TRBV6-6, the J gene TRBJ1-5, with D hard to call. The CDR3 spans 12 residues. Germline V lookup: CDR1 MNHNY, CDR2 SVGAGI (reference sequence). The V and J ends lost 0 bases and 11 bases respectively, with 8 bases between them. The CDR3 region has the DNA TGTGCCAGCAGTTACTCCTCTGTTGCCCAGCATTTT. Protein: CASSYSSVAQHF.

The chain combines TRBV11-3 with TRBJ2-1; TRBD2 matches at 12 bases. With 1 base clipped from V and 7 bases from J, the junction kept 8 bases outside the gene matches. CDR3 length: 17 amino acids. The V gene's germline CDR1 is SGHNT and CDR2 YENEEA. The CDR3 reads CASSLGGVGLAGNEQFF. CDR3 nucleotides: TGTGCCAGCAGCTTAGGGGGCGTGGGACTAGCGGGTAATGAGCAGTTCTTC.

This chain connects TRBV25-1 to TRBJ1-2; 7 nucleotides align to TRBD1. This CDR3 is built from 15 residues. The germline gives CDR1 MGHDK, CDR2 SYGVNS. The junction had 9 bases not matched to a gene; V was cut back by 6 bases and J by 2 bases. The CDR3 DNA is TGTGCCAGCAGCCAGACAGGGCGTAAGAACTATGGCTACACCTTC. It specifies CASSQTGRKNYGYTF.

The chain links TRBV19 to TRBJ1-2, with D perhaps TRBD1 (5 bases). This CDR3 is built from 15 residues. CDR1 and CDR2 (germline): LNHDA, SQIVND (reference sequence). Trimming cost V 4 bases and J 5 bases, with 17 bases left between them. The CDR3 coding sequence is TGTGCCAGTAGTACGTCAGGGCAATGGGGATATGGCTACACCTTC. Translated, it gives CASSTSGQWGYGYTF. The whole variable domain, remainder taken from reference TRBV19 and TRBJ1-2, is DGGITQSPKYLFRKEGQNVTLSCEQNLNHDAMYWYRQDPGQGLRLIYYSQIVNDFQKGDIAEGYSVSREKKESFPLTVTSAQKNPTAFYLCASSTSGQWGYGYTFGSGTRLTVV.

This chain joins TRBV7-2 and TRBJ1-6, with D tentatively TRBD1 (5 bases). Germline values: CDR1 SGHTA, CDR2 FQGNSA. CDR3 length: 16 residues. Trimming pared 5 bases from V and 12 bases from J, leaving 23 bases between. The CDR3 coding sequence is TGTGCCAGCAGCGGAGGGAGTGGGGCCCCCACAAGACCCCTCCACTTT. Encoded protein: CASSGGSGAPTRPLHF.

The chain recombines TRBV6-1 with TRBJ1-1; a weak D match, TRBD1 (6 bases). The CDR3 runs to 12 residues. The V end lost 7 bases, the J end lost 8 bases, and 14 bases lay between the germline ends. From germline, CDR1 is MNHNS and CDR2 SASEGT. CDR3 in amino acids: CASTPDSLEAFF. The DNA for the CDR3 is TGTGCCAGCACTCCGGACAGCCTAGAAGCTTTCTTT.

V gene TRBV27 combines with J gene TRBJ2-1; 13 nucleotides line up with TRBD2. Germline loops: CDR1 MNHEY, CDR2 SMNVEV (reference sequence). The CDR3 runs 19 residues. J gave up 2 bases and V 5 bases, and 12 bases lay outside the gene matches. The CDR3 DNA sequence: TGTGCCAGCAGTCTGATGCCGACTAGCGGGAGGACTCCCTACAATGAGCAGTTCTTC. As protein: CASSLMPTSGRTPYNEQFF.

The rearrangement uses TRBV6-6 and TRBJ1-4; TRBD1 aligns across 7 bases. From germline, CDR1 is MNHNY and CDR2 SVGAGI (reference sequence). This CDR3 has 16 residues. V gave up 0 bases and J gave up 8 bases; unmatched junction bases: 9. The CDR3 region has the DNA TGTGCCAGCAGTTACTCGTCGGGGCAGGGGGTGGAAAAACTGTTTTTT. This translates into CASSYSSGQGVEKLFF.

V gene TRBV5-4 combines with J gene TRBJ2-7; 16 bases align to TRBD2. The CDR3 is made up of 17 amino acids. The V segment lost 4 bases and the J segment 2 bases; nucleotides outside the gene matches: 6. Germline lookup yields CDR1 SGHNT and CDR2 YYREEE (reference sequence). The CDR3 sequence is CASSEGLAGGPPYEQYF. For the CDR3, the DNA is TGTGCCAGCAGCGAGGGACTAGCGGGAGGGCCACCCTACGAGCAGTACTTC.

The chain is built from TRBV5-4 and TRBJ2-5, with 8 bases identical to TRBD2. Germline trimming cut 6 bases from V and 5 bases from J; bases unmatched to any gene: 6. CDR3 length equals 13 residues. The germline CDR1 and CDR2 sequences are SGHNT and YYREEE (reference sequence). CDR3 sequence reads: CASNRGGQETQYF. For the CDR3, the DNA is TGTGCCAGCAACCGGGGGGGCCAGGAGACCCAGTACTTC.

The CDR3, as DNA: TGTGCCAGTAGCCGAAAAGCTAGCACAGATACGCAGTATTTT. Residues: CASSRKASTDTQYF. This rearrangement joins TRBV19 to TRBJ2-3; D is undetermined. The V end was cut by 6 bases, the J end by 0 bases, with 10 bases between. Germline CDR1 LNHDA, CDR2 SQIVND (reference sequence). CDR3 size: 14 residues. Together with reference TRBV19 and TRBJ2-3, the CDR3 gives the full variable domain: DGGITQSPKYLFRKEGQNVTLSCEQNLNHDAMYWYRQDPGQGLRLIYYSQIVNDFQKGDIAEGYSVSREKKESFPLTVTSAQKNPTAFYLCASSRKASTDTQYFGPGTRLTVL.

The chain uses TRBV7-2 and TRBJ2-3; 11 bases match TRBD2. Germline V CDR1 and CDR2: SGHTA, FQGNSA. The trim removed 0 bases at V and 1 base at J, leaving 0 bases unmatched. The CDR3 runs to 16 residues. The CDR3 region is CASSLASGGGTDTQYF. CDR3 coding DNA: TGTGCCAGCAGCTTAGCTAGCGGGGGGGGCACAGATACGCAGTATTTT.

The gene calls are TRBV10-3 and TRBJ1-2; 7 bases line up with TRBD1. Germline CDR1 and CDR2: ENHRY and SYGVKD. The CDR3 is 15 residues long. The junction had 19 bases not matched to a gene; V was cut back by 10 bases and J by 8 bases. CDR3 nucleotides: TGTGCCACCCTTCCCACCGCGGACAGGTCCAAAGGCTACACCTTC. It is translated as CATLPTADRSKGYTF.

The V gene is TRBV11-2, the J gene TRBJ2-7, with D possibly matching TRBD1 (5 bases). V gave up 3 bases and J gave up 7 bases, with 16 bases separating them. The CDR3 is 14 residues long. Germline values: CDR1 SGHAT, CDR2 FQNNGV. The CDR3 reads CASSLQGPIGEQYF. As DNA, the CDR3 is TGTGCCAGCAGCTTGCAGGGCCCTATAGGGGAGCAGTACTTC.

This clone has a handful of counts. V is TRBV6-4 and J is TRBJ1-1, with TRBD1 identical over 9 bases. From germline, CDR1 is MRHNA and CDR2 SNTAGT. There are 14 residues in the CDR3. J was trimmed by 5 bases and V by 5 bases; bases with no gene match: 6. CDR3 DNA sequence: TGTGCCAGCAGTCGACAGGGGGGGGAAACTGAAGCTTTCTTT. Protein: CASSRQGGETEAFF.

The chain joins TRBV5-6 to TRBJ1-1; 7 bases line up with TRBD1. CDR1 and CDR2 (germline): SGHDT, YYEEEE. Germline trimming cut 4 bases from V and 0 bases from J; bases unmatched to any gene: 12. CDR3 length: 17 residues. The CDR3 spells CASSPSLTGQMNTEAFF. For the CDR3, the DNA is TGTGCCAGCAGCCCCAGTTTGACGGGACAGATGAACACTGAAGCTTTCTTT. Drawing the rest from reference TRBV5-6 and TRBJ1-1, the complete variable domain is DAGVTQSPTHLIKTRGQQVTLRCSPKSGHDTVSWYQQALGQGPQFIFQYYEEEERQRGNFPDRFSGHQFPNYSSELNVNALLLGDSALYLCASSPSLTGQMNTEAFFGQGTRLTVV.

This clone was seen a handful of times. The CDR3 DNA reads as TGCGCCAGCATGGGTGACATTAGCTCCTACAATGAGCAGTTCTTC. This codes for CASMGDISSYNEQFF. This chain connects TRBV10-2 to TRBJ2-1; D remains ambiguous. Per germline, CDR1 WSHSY and CDR2 SAAADI. Trimming took off 7 bases at V and 0 bases at J, with 13 bases between the two ends. The CDR3 extends over 15 amino acids.

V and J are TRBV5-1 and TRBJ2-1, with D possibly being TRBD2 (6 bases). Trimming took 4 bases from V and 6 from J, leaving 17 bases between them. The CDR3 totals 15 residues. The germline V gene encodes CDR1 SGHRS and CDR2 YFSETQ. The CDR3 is CASSSSLLGGNEQFF. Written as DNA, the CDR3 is TGCGCCAGCAGCAGCAGCCTTTTGGGGGGCAATGAGCAGTTCTTC.

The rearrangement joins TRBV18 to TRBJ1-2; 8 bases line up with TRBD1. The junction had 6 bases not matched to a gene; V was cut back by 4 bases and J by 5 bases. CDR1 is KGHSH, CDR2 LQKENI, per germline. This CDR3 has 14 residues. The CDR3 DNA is TGTGCCAGCTCACAGGACAGGGTTTCGTATGGCTACACCTTC. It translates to CASSQDRVSYGYTF.

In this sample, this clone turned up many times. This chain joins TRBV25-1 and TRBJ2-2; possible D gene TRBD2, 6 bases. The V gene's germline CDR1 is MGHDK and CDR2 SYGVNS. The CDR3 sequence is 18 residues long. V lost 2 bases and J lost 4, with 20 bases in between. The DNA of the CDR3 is TGTGCCAGCAGTGAAGGGGTTGGACGGCAGGGAGGCACCGGGGAGCTGTTTTTT. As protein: CASSEGVGRQGGTGELFF. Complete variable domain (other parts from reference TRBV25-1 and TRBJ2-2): EADIYQTPRYLVIGTGKKITLECSQTMGHDKMYWYQQDPGMELHLIHYSYGVNSTEKGDLSSESTVSRIRTEHFPLTLESARPSHTSQYLCASSEGVGRQGGTGELFFGEGSRLTVL.

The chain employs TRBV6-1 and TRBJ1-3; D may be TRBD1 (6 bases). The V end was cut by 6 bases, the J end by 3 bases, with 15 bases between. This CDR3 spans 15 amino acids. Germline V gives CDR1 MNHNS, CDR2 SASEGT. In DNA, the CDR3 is TGTGCCAGCAGGGGGGCAGGGGAGAGTGGAAACACCATATATTTT. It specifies CASRGAGESGNTIYF.

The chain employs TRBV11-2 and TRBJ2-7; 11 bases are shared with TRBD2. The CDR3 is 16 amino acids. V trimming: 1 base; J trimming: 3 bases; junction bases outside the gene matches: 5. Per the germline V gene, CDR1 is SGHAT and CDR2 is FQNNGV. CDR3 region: CASSLGPGTSGYEQYF. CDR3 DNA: TGTGCCAGCAGCTTAGGGCCCGGGACTAGCGGCTACGAGCAGTACTTC.

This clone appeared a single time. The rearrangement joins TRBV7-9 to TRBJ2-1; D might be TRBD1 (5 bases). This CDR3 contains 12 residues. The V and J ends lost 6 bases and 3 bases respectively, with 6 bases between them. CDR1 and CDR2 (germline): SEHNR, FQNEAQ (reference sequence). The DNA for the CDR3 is TGTGCCAGCAGGGACATCTACAATGAGCAGTTCTTC. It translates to CASRDIYNEQFF.

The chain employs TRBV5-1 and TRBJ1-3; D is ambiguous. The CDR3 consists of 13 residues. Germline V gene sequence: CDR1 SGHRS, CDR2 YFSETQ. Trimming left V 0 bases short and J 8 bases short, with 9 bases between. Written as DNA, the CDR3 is TGCGCCAGCAGCTTGGAAGGAGTGGACACCATATATTTT. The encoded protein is CASSLEGVDTIYF.

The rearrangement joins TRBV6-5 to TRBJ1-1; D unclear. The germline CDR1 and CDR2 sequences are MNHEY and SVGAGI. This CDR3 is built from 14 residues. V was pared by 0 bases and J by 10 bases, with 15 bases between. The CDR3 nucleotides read TGTGCCAGCAGTTACTCTCACCCAGGCCGGCGAGCTTTCTTT. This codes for CASSYSHPGRRAFF.